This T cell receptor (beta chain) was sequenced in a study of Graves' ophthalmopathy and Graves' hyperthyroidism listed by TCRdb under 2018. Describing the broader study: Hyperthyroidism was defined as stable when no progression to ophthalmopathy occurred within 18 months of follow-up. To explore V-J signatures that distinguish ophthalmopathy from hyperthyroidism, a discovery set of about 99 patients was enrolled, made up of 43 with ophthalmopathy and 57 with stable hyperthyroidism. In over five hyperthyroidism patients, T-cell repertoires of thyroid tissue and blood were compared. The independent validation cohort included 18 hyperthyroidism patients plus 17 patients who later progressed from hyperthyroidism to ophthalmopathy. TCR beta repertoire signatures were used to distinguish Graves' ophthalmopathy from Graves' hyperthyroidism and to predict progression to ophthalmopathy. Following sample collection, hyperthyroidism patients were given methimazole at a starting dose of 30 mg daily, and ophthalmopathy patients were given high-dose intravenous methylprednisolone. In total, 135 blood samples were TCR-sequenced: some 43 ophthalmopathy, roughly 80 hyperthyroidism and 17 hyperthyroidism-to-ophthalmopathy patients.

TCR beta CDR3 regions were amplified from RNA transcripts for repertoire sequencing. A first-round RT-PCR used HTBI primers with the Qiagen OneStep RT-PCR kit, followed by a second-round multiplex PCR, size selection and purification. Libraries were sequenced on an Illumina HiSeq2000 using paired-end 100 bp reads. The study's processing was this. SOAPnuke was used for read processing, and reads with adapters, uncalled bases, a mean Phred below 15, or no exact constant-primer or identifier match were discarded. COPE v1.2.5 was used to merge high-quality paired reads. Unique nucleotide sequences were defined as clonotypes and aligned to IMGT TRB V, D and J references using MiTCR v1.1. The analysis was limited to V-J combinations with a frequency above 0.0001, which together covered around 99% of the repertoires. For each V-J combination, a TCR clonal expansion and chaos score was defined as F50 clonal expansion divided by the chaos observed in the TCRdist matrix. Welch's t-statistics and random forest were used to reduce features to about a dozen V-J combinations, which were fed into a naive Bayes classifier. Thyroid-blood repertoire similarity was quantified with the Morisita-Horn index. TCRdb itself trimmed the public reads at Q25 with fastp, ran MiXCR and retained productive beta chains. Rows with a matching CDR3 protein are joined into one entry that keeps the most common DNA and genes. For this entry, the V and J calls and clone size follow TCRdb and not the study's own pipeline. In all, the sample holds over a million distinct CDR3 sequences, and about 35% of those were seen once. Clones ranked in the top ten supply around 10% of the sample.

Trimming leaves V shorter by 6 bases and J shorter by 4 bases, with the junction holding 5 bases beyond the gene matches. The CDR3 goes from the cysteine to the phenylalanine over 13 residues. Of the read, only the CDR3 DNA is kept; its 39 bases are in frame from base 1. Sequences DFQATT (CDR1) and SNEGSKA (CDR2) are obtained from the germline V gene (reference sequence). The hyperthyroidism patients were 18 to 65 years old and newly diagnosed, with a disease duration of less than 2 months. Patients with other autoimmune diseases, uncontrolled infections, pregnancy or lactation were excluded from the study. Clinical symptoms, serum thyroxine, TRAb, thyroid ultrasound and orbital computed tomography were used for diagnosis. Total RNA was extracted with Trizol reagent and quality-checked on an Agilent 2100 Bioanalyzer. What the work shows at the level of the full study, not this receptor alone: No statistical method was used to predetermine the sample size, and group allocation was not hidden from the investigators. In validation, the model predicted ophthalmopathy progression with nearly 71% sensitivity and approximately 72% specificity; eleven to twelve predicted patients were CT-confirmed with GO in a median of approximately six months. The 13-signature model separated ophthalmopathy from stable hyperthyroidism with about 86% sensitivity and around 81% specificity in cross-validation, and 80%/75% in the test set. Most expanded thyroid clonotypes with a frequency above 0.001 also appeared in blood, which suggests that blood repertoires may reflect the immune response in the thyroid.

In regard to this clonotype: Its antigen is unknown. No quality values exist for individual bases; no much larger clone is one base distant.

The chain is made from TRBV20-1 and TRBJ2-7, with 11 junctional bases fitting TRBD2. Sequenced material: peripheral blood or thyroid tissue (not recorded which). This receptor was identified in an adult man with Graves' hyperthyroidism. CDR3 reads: CSAVAGGKYEQYF. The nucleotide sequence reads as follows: TGCAGTGCAGTAGCGGGAGGGAAGTACGAGCAGTACTTC.